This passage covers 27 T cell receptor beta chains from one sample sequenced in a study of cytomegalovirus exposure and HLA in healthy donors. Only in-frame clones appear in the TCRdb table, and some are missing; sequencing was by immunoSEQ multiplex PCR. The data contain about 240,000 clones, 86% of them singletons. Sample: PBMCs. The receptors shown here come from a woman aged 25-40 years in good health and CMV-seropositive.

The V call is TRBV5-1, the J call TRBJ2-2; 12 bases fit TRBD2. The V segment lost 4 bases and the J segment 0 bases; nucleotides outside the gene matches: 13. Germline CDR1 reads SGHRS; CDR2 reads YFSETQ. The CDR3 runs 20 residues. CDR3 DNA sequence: TGCGCCAGCAGCCTTATTCCCCCGGGACTAGCGGGTTCGAACACCGGGGAGCTGTTTTTT. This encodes CASSLIPPGLAGSNTGELFF.

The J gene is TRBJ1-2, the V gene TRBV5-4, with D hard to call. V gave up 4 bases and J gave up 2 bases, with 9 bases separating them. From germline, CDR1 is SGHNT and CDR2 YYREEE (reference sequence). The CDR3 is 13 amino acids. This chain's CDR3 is CASSEPRNYGYTF. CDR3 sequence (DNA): TGTGCCAGCAGCGAACCCCGGAACTATGGCTACACCTTC.

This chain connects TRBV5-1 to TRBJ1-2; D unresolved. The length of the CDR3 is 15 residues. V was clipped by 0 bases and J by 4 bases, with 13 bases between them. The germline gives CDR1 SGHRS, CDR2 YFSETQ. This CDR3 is CASSLAGSGSYGYTF. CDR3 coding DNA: TGCGCCAGCAGCTTGGCCGGTTCGGGTAGCTATGGCTACACCTTC.

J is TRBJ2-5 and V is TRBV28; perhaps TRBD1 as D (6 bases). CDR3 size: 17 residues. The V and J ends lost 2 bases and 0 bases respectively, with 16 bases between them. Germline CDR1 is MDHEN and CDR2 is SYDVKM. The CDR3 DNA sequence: TGTGCCAGCAGTTTAGCGTTAGGACAGTTGTACCAAGAGACCCAGTACTTC. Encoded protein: CASSLALGQLYQETQYF.

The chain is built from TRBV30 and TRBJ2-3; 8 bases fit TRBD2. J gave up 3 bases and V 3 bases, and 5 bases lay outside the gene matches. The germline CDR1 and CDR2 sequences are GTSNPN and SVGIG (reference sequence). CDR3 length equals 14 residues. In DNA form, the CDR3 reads TGTGCCTGGAGCGCCGCTAGCGGGACAGATACGCAGTATTTT. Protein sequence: CAWSAASGTDTQYF.

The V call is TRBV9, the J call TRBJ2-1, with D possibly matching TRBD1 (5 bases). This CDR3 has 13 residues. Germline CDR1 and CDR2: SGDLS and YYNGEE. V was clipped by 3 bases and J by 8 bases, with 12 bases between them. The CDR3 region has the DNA TGTGCCAGCAGCGGATGGGGCAGGTATGAGCAGTTCTTC. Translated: CASSGWGRYEQFF.

CDR3 in DNA: TGCGCCAGCAGCCTTACTGACTCGGGCAATGAGCAGTTCTTC. It translates to CASSLTDSGNEQFF. The J gene is TRBJ2-1, the V gene TRBV5-1; D not resolved. Per germline, CDR1 SGHRS and CDR2 YFSETQ. Between the trimmed V and J ends, which lost 4 bases and 6 bases, there was a span of 14 bases. This CDR3 has 14 amino acids.

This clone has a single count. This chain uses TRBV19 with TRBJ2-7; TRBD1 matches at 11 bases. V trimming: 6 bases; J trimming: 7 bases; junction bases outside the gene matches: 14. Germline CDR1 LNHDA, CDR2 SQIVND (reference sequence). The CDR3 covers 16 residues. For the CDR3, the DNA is TGTGCCAGTAGCACCGCCCAGGGGGACAGGGGGAGAGAGCAGTACTTC. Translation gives CASSTAQGDRGREQYF.

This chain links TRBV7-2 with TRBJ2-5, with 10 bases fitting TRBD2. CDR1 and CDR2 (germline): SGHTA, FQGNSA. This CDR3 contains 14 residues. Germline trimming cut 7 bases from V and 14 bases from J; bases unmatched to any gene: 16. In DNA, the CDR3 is TGTGCCAGCATCCTTCCGGGACTAGCGTTCCACAGCTACTTC. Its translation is CASILPGLAFHSYF. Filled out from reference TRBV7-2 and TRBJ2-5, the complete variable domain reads GAGVSQSPSNKVTEKGKDVELRCDPISGHTALYWYRQSLGQGLEFLIYFQGNSAPDKSGLPSDRFSAERTGGSVSTLTIQRTQQEDSAVYLCASILPGLAFHSYFGPGTRLLVL.

The CDR3 nucleotides are TGTGCCAGCAGCCCCCAAGCGGTAGGCTCCTACGAGCAGTACTTC. Amino acids: CASSPQAVGSYEQYF. The chain recombines TRBV11-2 with TRBJ2-7; a possible D gene is TRBD2 (5 bases). The CDR3 sequence is 15 residues long. V was trimmed by 5 bases and J by 0 bases, leaving 14 bases between them. Germline V gene sequence: CDR1 SGHAT, CDR2 FQNNGV.

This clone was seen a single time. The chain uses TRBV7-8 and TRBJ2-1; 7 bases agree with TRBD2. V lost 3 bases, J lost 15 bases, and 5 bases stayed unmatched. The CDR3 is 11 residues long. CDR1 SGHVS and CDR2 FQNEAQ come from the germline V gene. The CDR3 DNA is TGTGCCAGCAGCTTGGGCGGGAGCTGGTTCTTC. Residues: CASSLGGSWFF. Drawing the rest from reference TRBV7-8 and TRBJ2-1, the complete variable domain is GAGVSQSPRYKVAKRGQDVALRCDPISGHVSLFWYQQALGQGPEFLTYFQNEAQLDKSGLPSDRFFAERPEGSVSTLKIQRTQQEDSAVYLCASSLGGSWFFGPGTRLTVL.

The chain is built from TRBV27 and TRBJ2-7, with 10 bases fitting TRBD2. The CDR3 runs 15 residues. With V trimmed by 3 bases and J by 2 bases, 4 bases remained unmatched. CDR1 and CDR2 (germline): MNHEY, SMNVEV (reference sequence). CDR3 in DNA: TGTGCCAGCAGTTTGACTAGCGGGCTAACCTACGAGCAGTACTTC. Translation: CASSLTSGLTYEQYF.

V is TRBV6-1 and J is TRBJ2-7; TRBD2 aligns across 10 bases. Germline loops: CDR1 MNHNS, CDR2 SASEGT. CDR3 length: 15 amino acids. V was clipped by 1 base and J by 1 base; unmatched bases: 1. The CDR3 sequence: CASSEVSGRSYEQYF. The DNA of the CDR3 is TGTGCCAGCAGTGAAGTTAGCGGGAGGTCCTACGAGCAGTACTTC.

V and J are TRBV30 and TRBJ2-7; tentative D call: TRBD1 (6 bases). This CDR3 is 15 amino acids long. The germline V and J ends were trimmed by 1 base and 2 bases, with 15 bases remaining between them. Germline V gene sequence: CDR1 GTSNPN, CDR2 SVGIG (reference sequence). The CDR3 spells CAWSAGWTDPYEQYF. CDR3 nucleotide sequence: TGTGCCTGGAGTGCCGGATGGACAGATCCCTACGAGCAGTACTTC.

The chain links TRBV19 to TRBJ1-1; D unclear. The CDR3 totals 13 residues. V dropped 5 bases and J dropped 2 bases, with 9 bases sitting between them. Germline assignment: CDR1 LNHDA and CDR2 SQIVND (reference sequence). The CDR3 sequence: CASSVRSNTEAFF. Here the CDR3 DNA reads TGTGCCAGTAGTGTAAGGAGTAACACTGAAGCTTTCTTT.

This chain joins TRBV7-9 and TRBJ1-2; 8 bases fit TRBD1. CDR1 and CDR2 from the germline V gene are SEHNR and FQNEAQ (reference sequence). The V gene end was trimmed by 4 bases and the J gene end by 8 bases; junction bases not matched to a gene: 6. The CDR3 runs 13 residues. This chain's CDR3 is CASSSSGGEGYTF. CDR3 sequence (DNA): TGTGCCAGCAGCTCCTCAGGGGGCGAGGGCTACACCTTC.

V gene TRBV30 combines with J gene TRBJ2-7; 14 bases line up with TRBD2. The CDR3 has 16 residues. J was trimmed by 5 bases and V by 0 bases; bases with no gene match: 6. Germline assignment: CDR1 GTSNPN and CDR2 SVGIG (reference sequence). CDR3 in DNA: TGTGCCTGGAGTGTACCGGGACTAGCGGGAGAGAACGAGCAGTACTTC. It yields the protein CAWSVPGLAGENEQYF.

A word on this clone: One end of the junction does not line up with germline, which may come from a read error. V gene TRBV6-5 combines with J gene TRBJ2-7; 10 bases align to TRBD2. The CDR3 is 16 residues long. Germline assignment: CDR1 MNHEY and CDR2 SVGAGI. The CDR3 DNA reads TGTGCCAGCAGTTACTCTCCTAGCGGGAGCTCCCACGAGCAGTACTTC. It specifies CASSYSPSGSSHEQYF.

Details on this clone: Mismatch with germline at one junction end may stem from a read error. The CDR3 is CASSLNPSGPYNEQFF. In nucleotides, the CDR3 is TGTGCTAGCAGCTTAAATCCTAGCGGGCCGTACAATGAGCAGTTCTTC. The chain is built from TRBV7-7 and TRBJ2-1; 8 bases fit TRBD2. The CDR3 spans 16 residues. CDR1 and CDR2 from the germline V gene are SSHAT and FNYEAQ (reference sequence).

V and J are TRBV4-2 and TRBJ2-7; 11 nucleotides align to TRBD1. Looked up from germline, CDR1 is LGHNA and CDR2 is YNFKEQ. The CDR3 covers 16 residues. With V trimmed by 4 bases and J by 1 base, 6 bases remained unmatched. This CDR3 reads CASSLPGTGGSYEQYF. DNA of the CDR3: TGTGCCAGCAGCCTTCCCGGGACAGGGGGATCCTACGAGCAGTACTTC.

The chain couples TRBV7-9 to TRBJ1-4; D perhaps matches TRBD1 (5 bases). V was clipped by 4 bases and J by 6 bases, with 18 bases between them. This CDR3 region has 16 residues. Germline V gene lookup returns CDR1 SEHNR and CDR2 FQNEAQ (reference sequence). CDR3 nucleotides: TGTGCCAGCAGCTCCCTTTCGGGGGAGGAGGATGAAAAACTGTTTTTT. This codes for CASSSLSGEEDEKLFF.

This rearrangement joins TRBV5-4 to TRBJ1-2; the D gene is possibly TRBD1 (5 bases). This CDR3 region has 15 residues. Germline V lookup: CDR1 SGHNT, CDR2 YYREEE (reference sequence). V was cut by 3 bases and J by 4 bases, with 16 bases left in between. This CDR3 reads CASSSTGSQGYGYTF. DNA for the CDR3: TGTGCCAGCAGCTCAACAGGCTCCCAGGGCTATGGCTACACCTTC. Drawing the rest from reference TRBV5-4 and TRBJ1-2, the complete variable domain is ETGVTQSPTHLIKTRGQQVTLRCSSQSGHNTVSWYQQALGQGPQFIFQYYREEENGRGNFPPRFSGLQFPNYSSELNVNALELDDSALYLCASSSTGSQGYGYTFGSGTRLTVV.

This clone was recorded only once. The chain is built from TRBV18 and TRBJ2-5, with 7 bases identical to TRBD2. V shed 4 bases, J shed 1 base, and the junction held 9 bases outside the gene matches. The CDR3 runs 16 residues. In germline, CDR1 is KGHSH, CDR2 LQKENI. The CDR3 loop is CASSQPMSGTQETQYF. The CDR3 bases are TGTGCCAGCTCACAACCCATGAGCGGGACCCAAGAGACCCAGTACTTC.

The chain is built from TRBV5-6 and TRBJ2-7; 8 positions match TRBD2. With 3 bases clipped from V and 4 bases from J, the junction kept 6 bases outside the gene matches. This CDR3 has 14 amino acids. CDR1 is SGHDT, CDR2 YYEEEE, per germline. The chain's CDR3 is CASSSGLALYEQYF. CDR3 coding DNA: TGTGCCAGCAGCTCAGGACTAGCTTTGTACGAGCAGTACTTC.

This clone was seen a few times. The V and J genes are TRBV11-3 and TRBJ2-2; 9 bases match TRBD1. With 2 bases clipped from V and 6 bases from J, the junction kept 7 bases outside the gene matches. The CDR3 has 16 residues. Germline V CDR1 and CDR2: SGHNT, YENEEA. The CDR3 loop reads CASSLPGQGYSGELFF. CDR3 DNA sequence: TGTGCCAGCAGCTTACCGGGACAGGGTTATTCCGGGGAGCTGTTTTTT.

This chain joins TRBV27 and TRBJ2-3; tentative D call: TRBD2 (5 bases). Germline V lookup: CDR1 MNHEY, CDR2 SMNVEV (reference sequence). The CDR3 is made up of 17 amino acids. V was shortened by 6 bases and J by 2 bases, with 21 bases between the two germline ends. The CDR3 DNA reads TGTGCCAGCAGCAACCTACAACGGAGTGGACTCACAGATACGCAGTATTTT. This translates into CASSNLQRSGLTDTQYF.

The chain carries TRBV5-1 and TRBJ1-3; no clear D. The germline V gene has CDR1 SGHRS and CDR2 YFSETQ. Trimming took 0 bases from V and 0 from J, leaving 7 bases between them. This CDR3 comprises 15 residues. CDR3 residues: CASSLDKSSGNTIYF. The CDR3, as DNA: TGCGCCAGCAGCTTGGATAAATCCTCTGGAAACACCATATATTTT.